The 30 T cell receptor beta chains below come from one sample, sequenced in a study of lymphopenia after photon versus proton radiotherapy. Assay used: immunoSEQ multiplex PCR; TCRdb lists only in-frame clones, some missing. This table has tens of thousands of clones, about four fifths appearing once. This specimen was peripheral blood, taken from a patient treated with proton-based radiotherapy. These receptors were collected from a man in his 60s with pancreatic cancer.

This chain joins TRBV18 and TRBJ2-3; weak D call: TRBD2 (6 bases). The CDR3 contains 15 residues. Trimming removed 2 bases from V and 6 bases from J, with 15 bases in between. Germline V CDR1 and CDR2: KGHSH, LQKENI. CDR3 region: CASSPVRERSDTQYF. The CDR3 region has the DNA TGTGCCAGCTCACCAGTCCGGGAGCGATCCGATACGCAGTATTTT.

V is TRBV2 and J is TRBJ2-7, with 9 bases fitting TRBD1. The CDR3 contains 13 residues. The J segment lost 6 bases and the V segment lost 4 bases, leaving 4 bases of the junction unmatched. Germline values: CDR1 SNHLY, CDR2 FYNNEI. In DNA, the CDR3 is TGTGCCAGCAGTGGAGACAGGGGGTCCGAGCAGTACTTC. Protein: CASSGDRGSEQYF.

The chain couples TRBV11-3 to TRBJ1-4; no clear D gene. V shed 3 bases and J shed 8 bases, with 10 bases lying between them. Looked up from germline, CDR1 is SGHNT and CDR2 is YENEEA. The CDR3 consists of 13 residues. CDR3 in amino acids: CASSFSGEEKLFF. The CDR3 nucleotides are TGTGCCAGCAGCTTTAGCGGGGAGGAAAAACTGTTTTTT. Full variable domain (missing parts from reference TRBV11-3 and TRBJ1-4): EAGVVQSPRYKIIEKKQPVAFWCNPISGHNTLYWYLQNLGQGPELLIRYENEEAVDDSQLPKDRFSAERLKGVDSTLKIQPAELGDSAVYLCASSFSGEEKLFFGSGTQLSVL.

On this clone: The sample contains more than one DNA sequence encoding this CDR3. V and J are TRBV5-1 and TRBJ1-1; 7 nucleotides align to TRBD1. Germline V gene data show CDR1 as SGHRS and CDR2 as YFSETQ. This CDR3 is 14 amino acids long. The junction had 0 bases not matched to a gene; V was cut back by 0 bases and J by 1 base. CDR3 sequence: CASSLEGANTEAFF. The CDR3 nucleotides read TGCGCCAGCAGCTTGGAGGGGGCGAACACTGAAGCTTTCTTT.

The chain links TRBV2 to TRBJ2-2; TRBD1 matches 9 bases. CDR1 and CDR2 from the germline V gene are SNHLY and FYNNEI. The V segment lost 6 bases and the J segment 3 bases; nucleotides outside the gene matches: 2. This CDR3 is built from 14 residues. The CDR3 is CASRGQGHTGELFF. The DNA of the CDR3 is TGTGCCAGCAGGGGACAGGGACACACCGGGGAGCTGTTTTTT. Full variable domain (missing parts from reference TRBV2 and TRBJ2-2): EPEVTQTPSHQVTQMGQEVILRCVPISNHLYFYWYRQILGQKVEFLVSFYNNEISEKSEIFDDQFSVERPDGSNFTLKIRSTKLEDSAMYFCASRGQGHTGELFFGEGSRLTVL.

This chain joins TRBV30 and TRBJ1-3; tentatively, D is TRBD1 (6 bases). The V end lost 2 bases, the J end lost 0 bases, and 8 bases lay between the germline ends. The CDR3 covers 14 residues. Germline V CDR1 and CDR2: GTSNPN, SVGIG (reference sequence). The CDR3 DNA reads TGTGCCTGGAGTCCAGGGGACTCTGGAAACACCATATATTTT. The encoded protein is CAWSPGDSGNTIYF.

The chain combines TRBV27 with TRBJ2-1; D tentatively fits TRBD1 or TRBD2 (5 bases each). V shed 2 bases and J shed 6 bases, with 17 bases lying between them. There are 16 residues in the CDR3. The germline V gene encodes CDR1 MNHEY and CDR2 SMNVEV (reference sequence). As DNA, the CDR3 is TGTGCCAGCAGTTTAGGGGGAAACCCTTTAGTCAATGAGCAGTTCTTC. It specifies CASSLGGNPLVNEQFF.

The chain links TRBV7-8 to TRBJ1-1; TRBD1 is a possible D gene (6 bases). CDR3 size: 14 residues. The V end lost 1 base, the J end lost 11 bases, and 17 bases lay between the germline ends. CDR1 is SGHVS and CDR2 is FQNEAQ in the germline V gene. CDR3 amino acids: CASSLVQTGSRAFF. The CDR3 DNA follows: TGTGCCAGCAGCTTAGTTCAGACAGGCTCTCGGGCTTTCTTT.

CDR3: CASSPKWGVSGANVLTF. CDR3 in DNA: TGTGCCAGCAGCCCCAAGTGGGGAGTCTCTGGGGCCAACGTCCTGACTTTC. The rearrangement links TRBV7-8 to TRBJ2-6, with a possible D match to TRBD2 (5 bases). V lost 5 bases and J lost 0, with 14 bases in between. Germline loops: CDR1 SGHVS, CDR2 FQNEAQ. CDR3 length: 17 amino acids.

The CDR3 bases are TGTGCCAGCAGCTTAGGGGCGGGGACTGGAAACACCATATATTTT. Translation: CASSLGAGTGNTIYF. This chain links TRBV7-2 with TRBJ1-3; D gene unclear. Trimming left V 1 base short and J 2 bases short, with 9 bases between. CDR3 length: 15 amino acids. The germline V gene has CDR1 SGHTA and CDR2 FQGNSA.

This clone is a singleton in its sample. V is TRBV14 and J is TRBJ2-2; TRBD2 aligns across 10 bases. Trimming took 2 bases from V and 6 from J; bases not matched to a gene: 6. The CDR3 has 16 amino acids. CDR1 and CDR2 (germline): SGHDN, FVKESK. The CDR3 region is CASSQRLAGFSGELFF. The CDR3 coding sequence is TGTGCCAGCAGCCAACGACTAGCGGGTTTTTCCGGGGAGCTGTTTTTT. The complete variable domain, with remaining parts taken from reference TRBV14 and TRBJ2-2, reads EAGVTQFPSHSVIEKGQTVTLRCDPISGHDNLYWYRRVMGKEIKFLLHFVKESKQDESGMPNNRFLAERTGGTYSTLKVQPAELEDSGVYFCASSQRLAGFSGELFFGEGSRLTVL.

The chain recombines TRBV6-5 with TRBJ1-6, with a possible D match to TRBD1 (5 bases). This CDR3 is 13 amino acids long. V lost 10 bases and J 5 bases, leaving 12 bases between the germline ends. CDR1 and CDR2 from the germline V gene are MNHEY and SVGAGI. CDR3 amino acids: CATQGSDNSPLHF. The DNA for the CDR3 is TGTGCCACCCAGGGTTCGGATAATTCACCCCTCCACTTT.

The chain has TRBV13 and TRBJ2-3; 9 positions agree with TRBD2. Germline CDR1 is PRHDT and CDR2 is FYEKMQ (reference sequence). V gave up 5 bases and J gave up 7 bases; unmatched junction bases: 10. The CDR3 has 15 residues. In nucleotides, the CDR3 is TGTGCCAGCAGCGGGAGTAGCGGGAGTTGGAATACGCAGTATTTT. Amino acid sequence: CASSGSSGSWNTQYF.

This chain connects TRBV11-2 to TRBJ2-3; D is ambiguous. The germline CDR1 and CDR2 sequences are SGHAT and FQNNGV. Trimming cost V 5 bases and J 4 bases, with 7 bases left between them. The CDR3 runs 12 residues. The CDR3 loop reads CASSPNADTQYF. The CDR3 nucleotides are TGTGCCAGCAGCCCCAACGCAGATACGCAGTATTTT.

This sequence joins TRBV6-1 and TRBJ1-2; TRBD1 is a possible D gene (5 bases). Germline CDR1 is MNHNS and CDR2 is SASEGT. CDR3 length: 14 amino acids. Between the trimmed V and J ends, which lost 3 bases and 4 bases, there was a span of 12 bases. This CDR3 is CASSEGRMGYGYTF. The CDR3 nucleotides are TGTGCCAGCAGTGAGGGACGAATGGGCTATGGCTACACCTTC.

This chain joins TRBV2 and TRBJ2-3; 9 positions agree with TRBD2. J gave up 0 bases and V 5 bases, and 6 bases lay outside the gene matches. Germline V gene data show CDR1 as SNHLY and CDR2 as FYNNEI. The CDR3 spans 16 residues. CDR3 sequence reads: CASSPGLASSTDTQYF. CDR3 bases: TGTGCCAGCAGTCCCGGACTAGCGTCTAGCACAGATACGCAGTATTTT.

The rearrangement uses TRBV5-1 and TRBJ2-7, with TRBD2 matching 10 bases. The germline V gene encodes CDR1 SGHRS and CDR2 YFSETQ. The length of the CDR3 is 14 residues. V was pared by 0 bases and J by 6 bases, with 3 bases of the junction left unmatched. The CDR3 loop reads CASSLASGSREQYF. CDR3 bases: TGCGCCAGCAGCTTGGCTAGCGGGAGCCGCGAGCAGTACTTC.

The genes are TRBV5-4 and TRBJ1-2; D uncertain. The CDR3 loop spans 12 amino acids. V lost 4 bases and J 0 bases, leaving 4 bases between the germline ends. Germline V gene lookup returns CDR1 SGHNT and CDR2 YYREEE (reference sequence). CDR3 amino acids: CASSGANYGYTF. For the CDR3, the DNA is TGTGCCAGCAGCGGAGCTAACTATGGCTACACCTTC.

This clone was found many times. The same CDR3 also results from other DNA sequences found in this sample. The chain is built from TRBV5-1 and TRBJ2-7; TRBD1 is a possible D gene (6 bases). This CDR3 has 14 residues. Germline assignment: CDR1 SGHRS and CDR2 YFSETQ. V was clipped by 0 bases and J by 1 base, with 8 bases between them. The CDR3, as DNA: TGCGCCAGCAGCTTGGAAGGACAGTCCTACGAGCAGTACTTC. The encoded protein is CASSLEGQSYEQYF.

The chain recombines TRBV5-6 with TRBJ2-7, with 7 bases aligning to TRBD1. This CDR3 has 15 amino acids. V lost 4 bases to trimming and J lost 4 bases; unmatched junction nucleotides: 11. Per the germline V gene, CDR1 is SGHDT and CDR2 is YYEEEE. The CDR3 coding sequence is TGTGCCAGCAGCCCGACGGACAGGACGTTGTACGAGCAGTACTTC. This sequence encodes CASSPTDRTLYEQYF.

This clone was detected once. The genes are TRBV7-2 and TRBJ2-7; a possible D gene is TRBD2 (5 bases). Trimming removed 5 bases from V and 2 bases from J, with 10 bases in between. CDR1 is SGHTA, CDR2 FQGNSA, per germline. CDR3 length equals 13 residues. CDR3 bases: TGTGCCAGCAGCCGCCCCGGGGCCTACGAGCAGTACTTC. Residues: CASSRPGAYEQYF.

The CDR3: CASSLGGGGQPQHF. CDR3 sequence (DNA): TGTGCCAGCAGTTTAGGAGGGGGGGGTCAGCCCCAGCATTTT. This rearrangement joins TRBV27 to TRBJ1-5, with a tentative D call TRBD1 (6 bases). The V end lost 2 bases, the J end lost 6 bases, and 11 bases lay between the germline ends. The CDR3 extends over 14 amino acids. The germline CDR1 and CDR2 sequences are MNHEY and SMNVEV (reference sequence).

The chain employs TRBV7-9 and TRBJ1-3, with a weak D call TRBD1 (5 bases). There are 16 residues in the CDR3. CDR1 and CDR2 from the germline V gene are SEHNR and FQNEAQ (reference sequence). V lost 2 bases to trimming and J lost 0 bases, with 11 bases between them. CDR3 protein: CASSLYGGASGNTIYF. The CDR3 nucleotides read TGTGCCAGCAGCTTATACGGGGGAGCCTCTGGAAACACCATATATTTT.

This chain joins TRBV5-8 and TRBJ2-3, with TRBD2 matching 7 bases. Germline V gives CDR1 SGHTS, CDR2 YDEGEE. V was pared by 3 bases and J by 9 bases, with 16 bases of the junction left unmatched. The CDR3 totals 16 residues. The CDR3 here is CASSSVHTGGKRTQYF. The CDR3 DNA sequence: TGTGCCAGCAGCTCCGTACACACCGGGGGGAAGAGGACGCAGTATTTT.

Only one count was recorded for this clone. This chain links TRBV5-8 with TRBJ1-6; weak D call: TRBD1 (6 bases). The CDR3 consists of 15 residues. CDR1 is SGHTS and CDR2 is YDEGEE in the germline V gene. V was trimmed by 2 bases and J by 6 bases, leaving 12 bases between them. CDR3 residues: CASSFLPGANSPLHF. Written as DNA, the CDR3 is TGTGCCAGCAGCTTCCTGCCAGGGGCTAATTCACCCCTCCACTTT.

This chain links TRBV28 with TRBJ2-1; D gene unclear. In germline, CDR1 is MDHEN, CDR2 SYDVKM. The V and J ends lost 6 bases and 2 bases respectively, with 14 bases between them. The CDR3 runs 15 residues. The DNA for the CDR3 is TGTGCCAGCAGGTGGTCTCGTCAAGCCTACAATGAGCAGTTCTTC. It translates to CASRWSRQAYNEQFF.

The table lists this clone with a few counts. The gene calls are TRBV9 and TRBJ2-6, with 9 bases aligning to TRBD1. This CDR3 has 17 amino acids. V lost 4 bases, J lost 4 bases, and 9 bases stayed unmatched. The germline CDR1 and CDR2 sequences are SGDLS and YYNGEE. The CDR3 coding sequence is TGTGCCAGCAGCCCCGGGACAGGGTTTCAAGGGGCCAACGTCCTGACTTTC. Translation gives CASSPGTGFQGANVLTF.

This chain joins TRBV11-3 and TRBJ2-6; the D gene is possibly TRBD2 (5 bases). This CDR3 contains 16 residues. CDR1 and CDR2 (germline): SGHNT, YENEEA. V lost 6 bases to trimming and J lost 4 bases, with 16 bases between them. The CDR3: CASRRATQVGANVLTF. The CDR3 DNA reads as TGTGCCAGCAGGCGGGCCACGCAGGTGGGGGCCAACGTCCTGACTTTC.

The CDR3 DNA sequence: TGCGCCAGCAGCCAAGAGGGGACTTCCTCCTACGAGCAGTACTTC. As protein: CASSQEGTSSYEQYF. V gene TRBV4-1 combines with J gene TRBJ2-7, with D maybe TRBD2 (6 bases). Trimming stripped 0 bases from V and 0 bases from J, with 9 bases between. The V gene's germline CDR1 is MGHRA and CDR2 YSYEKL. There are 15 residues in the CDR3.

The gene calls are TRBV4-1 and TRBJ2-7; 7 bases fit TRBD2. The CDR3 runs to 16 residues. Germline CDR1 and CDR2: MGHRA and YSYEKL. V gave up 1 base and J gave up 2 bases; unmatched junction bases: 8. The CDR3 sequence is CASSQARRESTYEQYF. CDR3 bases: TGCGCCAGCAGCCAAGCTCGGCGGGAGTCCACCTACGAGCAGTACTTC.